The next 23 T cell receptor beta chains were all read from a single sample in a study of T cell clones after liver transplantation. Sequencing was performed with immunoSEQ multiplex PCR; in TCRdb, only in-frame clones are kept and a portion is missing. The sample contains tens of thousands of clones, approximately 80% of which appear only once. The starting material was CD4+ T cells from blood, obtained 12 months after liver transplant. These receptors came from a human patient who received a liver transplant. Some T cells could come from the graft donor.

The chain has TRBV4-1 and TRBJ2-3, with a weak D call TRBD2 (5 bases). This CDR3 has 15 amino acids. V lost 0 bases to trimming and J lost 5 bases, with 12 bases between them. Germline loops: CDR1 MGHRA, CDR2 YSYEKL. As DNA, the CDR3 is TGCGCCAGCAGCCAAGATACTAGTATACTAGATACGCAGTATTTT. It specifies CASSQDTSILDTQYF.

This clone has a handful of counts. The V and J genes are TRBV5-5 and TRBJ1-5; D is ambiguous. CDR3 length: 15 amino acids. Germline values: CDR1 SGHKS, CDR2 YYEKEE (reference sequence). The V end lost 4 bases, the J end lost 0 bases, and 11 bases lay between the germline ends. For the CDR3, the DNA is TGTGCCAGCAGCCCTCCGGGCTATAGCAATCAGCCCCAGCATTTT. Translation: CASSPPGYSNQPQHF. Combining the CDR3 with reference TRBV5-5 and TRBJ1-5 gives the whole variable domain DAGVTQSPTHLIKTRGQQVTLRCSPISGHKSVSWYQQVLGQGPQFIFQYYEKEERGRGNFPDRFSARQFPNYSSELNVNALLLGDSALYLCASSPPGYSNQPQHFGDGTRLSIL.

The V gene is TRBV7-2, the J gene TRBJ2-5, with 8 bases identical to TRBD1. Germline V gene data show CDR1 as SGHTA and CDR2 as FQGNSA. This CDR3 is 14 amino acids long. The V gene end was trimmed by 8 bases and the J gene end by 1 base; junction bases not matched to a gene: 6. The CDR3 loop reads CASLWTGRQETQYF. DNA for the CDR3: TGTGCCAGCCTATGGACAGGGCGCCAAGAGACCCAGTACTTC. The full variable domain, in which reference TRBV7-2 and TRBJ2-5 provide the parts outside the CDR3, is GAGVSQSPSNKVTEKGKDVELRCDPISGHTALYWYRQSLGQGLEFLIYFQGNSAPDKSGLPSDRFSAERTGGSVSTLTIQRTQQEDSAVYLCASLWTGRQETQYFGPGTRLLVL.

This rearrangement joins TRBV2 to TRBJ2-7; D gene ambiguous. Germline V lookup: CDR1 SNHLY, CDR2 FYNNEI. The CDR3 runs to 13 residues. V was pared by 6 bases and J by 3 bases, with 12 bases between. The CDR3 region has the DNA TGTGCCAGCAGAACTAACCTCATCTACGAGCAGTACTTC. Translation: CASRTNLIYEQYF.

The chain is built from TRBV5-1 and TRBJ2-3, with D possibly being TRBD1 (5 bases). The CDR3 consists of 14 residues. Germline CDR1 reads SGHRS; CDR2 reads YFSETQ. V was cut by 4 bases and J by 0 bases, with 9 bases left in between. CDR3 nucleotides: TGCGCCAGCAGCAGTGGGGCTAGCACAGATACGCAGTATTTT. This translates into CASSSGASTDTQYF.

This clone has a single count. V gene TRBV7-8 combines with J gene TRBJ2-1; 10 nucleotides agree with TRBD1. V lost 4 bases, J lost 6 bases, and 18 bases stayed unmatched. The germline V gene has CDR1 SGHVS and CDR2 FQNEAQ. This CDR3 spans 19 amino acids. The CDR3 nucleotides are TGTGCCAGCAGCTGGGGGGACAGGGGCGGGGCTAGGAGGCGCAATGAGCAGTTCTTC. This encodes CASSWGDRGGARRRNEQFF.

This clone was counted a single time. V is TRBV30 and J is TRBJ1-1; D call uncertain. The germline V gene has CDR1 GTSNPN and CDR2 SVGIG (reference sequence). The CDR3 length is 15 residues. The ends were cut back, 4 bases at V and 5 bases at J, with 20 bases in the middle. The CDR3 DNA reads TGTGCCTGGATGGGCATTAAGTCTACGGATACTGAAGCTTTCTTT. Protein sequence: CAWMGIKSTDTEAFF.

This chain connects TRBV4-3 to TRBJ2-3, with D perhaps matching TRBD1 or TRBD2 (5 bases each). Germline V CDR1 and CDR2: LGHNA, YSLEER. Trimming left V 0 bases short and J 5 bases short, with 21 bases between. CDR3 length: 18 residues. The CDR3 sequence: CASSQEPRGQMRGDTQYF. The CDR3 bases are TGCGCCAGCAGCCAAGAGCCCCGCGGGCAAATGAGGGGAGATACGCAGTATTTT.

CDR3 bases: TGTGCCTGGAGGTGGGGTAACACTGAAGCTTTCTTT. This encodes CAWRWGNTEAFF. The chain combines TRBV30 with TRBJ1-1, with D uncertain. Germline loops: CDR1 GTSNPN, CDR2 SVGIG (reference sequence). The V and J ends lost 3 bases and 2 bases respectively, with 7 bases between them. The CDR3 is 12 residues long. The entire variable domain, with the rest obtained from reference TRBV30 and TRBJ1-1, is as follows: SQTIHQWPATLVQPVGSPLSLECTVEGTSNPNLYWYRQAAGRGLQLLFYSVGIGQISSEVPQNLSASRPQDRQFILSSKKLLLSDSGFYLCAWRWGNTEAFFGQGTRLTVV.

The chain has TRBV7-8 and TRBJ2-1, with D possibly being TRBD1 (6 bases). Trimming removed 4 bases at V and 1 base at J, with 17 bases between. This CDR3 is built from 17 residues. In germline, CDR1 is SGHVS, CDR2 FQNEAQ. CDR3 in DNA: TGTGCCAGCAGCTCTAGGTCCAAAGGGGGATCCTACAATGAGCAGTTCTTC. Its protein product is CASSSRSKGGSYNEQFF.

This chain uses TRBV27 with TRBJ1-2, with 8 positions matching TRBD1. The CDR3 has 13 residues. The V gene end was trimmed by 7 bases and the J gene end by 5 bases; junction bases not matched to a gene: 6. Per germline, CDR1 MNHEY and CDR2 SMNVEV (reference sequence). The CDR3 DNA follows: TGTGCCAGCACTGGACAGGGCTATTATGGCTACACCTTC. Its protein is CASTGQGYYGYTF.

This clone was detected only a few times. The gene calls are TRBV5-4 and TRBJ2-5; D unresolved. Trimming stripped 3 bases from V and 2 bases from J, with 14 bases between. Looked up from germline, CDR1 is SGHNT and CDR2 is YYREEE (reference sequence). The CDR3 sequence is 15 residues long. The CDR3, as DNA: TGTGCCAGCAGCTACGGCGTAAGGGCTCAAGAGACCCAGTACTTC. As protein: CASSYGVRAQETQYF.

This clone was recorded once. This chain links TRBV6-5 with TRBJ2-7; 9 bases match TRBD2. The CDR3 has 14 amino acids. Germline loops: CDR1 MNHEY, CDR2 SVGAGI. With V trimmed by 6 bases and J by 6 bases, 9 bases remained unmatched. CDR3 loop: CASRNSGRIGEQYF. The CDR3, as DNA: TGTGCCAGCAGAAATAGCGGGAGAATAGGCGAGCAGTACTTC.

The V gene is TRBV5-1, the J gene TRBJ2-1; D might be TRBD1 (6 bases). Germline V lookup: CDR1 SGHRS, CDR2 YFSETQ. The CDR3 extends over 13 amino acids. V dropped 3 bases and J dropped 6 bases, with 10 bases sitting between them. DNA for the CDR3: TGCGCCAGCAGCTCGGGACACCTCAATGAGCAGTTCTTC. It is translated as CASSSGHLNEQFF.

This chain uses TRBV19 with TRBJ2-3; D possibly corresponds to TRBD2 (6 bases). The CDR3 has 13 residues. Trimming left V 6 bases short and J 1 base short, with 8 bases between. Germline V gene data show CDR1 as LNHDA and CDR2 as SQIVND (reference sequence). Here the CDR3 reads CASRTSGTDTQYF. CDR3 bases: TGTGCCAGTAGGACTAGTGGCACAGATACGCAGTATTTT.

V usage is TRBV5-4 and J usage is TRBJ2-3; TRBD2 matches at 11 bases. The CDR3 runs 16 residues. Germline V gene data show CDR1 as SGHNT and CDR2 as YYREEE (reference sequence). Trimming took 0 bases from V and 1 from J; bases not matched to a gene: 1. The CDR3 loop is CASSLDSGRGTDTQYF. The CDR3 coding sequence is TGTGCCAGCAGCTTGGATAGCGGGAGGGGCACAGATACGCAGTATTTT.

The chain has TRBV28 and TRBJ2-3; TRBD2 is a possible D gene (5 bases). Trimming cost V 7 bases and J 1 base, with 12 bases left between them. Per the germline V gene, CDR1 is MDHEN and CDR2 is SYDVKM. This CDR3 comprises 14 residues. The CDR3 coding sequence is TGTGCCAGCACCCCGTCCGGGGGCACAGATACGCAGTATTTT. Translation: CASTPSGGTDTQYF.

Note on this clone: Other DNA sequences in the sample encode the same CDR3. The V gene is TRBV10-3, the J gene TRBJ2-1, with 8 bases matching TRBD2. Germline V gives CDR1 ENHRY, CDR2 SYGVKD. J gave up 9 bases and V 6 bases, and 4 bases lay outside the gene matches. The CDR3 runs to 12 residues. The CDR3 loop reads CAISEAGGEQFF. The CDR3 DNA reads TGTGCCATCAGCGAGGCGGGAGGTGAGCAGTTCTTC.

The rearrangement uses TRBV5-1 and TRBJ2-2; D remains ambiguous. Trimming took 0 bases from V and 5 from J, leaving 14 bases between them. CDR1 and CDR2 (germline): SGHRS, YFSETQ. The CDR3 spans 16 residues. The CDR3 DNA follows: TGCGCCAGCAGCTTGGCCGGGTCGATCCTAACCGGGGAGCTGTTTTTT. This codes for CASSLAGSILTGELFF.

The chain is built from TRBV7-2 and TRBJ2-7; 7 nucleotides line up with TRBD2. The junction had 14 bases not matched to a gene; V was cut back by 7 bases and J by 5 bases. Germline V lookup: CDR1 SGHTA, CDR2 FQGNSA. The CDR3 is made up of 15 amino acids. The CDR3 sequence: CASTRMGEGPHEQYF. The CDR3 DNA reads TGTGCCAGCACTAGAATGGGGGAGGGCCCCCACGAGCAGTACTTC.

The CDR3 sequence is CASSLSAGGTGRAGNTIYF. The DNA for the CDR3 is TGTGCCAGCAGCCTGTCAGCGGGGGGAACAGGGAGGGCTGGAAACACCATATATTTT. This rearrangement joins TRBV7-8 to TRBJ1-3; D is perhaps TRBD1 (6 bases). V was clipped by 5 bases and J by 2 bases, with 25 bases between them. The CDR3 loop spans 19 amino acids. CDR1 SGHVS and CDR2 FQNEAQ come from the germline V gene.

V and J are TRBV6-5 and TRBJ2-7; TRBD1 agrees at 9 bases. The CDR3 covers 15 residues. The germline CDR1 and CDR2 sequences are MNHEY and SVGAGI. J lost 4 bases, V lost 6 bases, and 10 bases had no gene match. The CDR3 here is CASSHRQGVRYEQYF. CDR3 coding DNA: TGTGCCAGCAGCCATCGACAGGGGGTAAGGTACGAGCAGTACTTC.

The CDR3 protein is CASSLSGTGNTEAFF. The CDR3 nucleotides are TGTGCCAGCAGCCTTTCCGGGACAGGGAACACTGAAGCTTTCTTT. The chain joins TRBV14 to TRBJ1-1; TRBD1 matches 8 bases. V trimming: 4 bases; J trimming: 1 base; junction bases outside the gene matches: 5. The germline CDR1 and CDR2 sequences are SGHDN and FVKESK. This CDR3 has 15 amino acids.